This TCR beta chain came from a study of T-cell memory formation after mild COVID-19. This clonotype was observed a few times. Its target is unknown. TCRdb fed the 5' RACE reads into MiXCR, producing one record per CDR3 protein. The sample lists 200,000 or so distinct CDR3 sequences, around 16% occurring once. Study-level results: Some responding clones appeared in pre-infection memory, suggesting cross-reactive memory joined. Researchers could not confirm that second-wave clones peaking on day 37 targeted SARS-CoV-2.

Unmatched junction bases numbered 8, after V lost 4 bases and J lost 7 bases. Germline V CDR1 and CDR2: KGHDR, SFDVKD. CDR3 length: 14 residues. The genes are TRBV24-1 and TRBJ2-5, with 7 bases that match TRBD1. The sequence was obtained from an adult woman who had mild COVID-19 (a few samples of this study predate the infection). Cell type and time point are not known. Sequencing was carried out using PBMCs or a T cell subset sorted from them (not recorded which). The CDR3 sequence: CATSDHTGAATQYF. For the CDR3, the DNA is TGTGCCACCAGTGACCATACAGGGGCAGCGACCCAGTACTTC.